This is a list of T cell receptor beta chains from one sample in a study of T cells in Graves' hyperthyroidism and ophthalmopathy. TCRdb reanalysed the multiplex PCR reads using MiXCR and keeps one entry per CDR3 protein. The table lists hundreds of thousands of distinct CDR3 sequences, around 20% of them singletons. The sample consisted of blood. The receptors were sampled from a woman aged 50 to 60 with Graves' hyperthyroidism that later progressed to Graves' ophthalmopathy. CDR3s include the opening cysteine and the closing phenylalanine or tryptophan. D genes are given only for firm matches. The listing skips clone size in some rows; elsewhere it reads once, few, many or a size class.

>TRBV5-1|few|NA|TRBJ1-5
TGCGCCAGCCGTCCAAGGATGGAGGATATCAATCAGCCCCAGCATTTT
CASRPRMEDINQPQHF
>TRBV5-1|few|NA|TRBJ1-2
TGCGCCAGCAGCATCCGCCCGCAGGGGAACTATGGCTACACCTTC
CASSIRPQGNYGYTF
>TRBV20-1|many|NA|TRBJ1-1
TGCAGTGCTAGAGATGGGTTTGCGGGAGGCACTGAAGCTTTCTTT
CSARDGFAGGTEAFF
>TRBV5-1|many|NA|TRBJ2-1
TGCGCCAGCAGCTTGAGTCAGGGGGGCGGGGATGAGCAGTTCTTC
CASSLSQGGGDEQFF
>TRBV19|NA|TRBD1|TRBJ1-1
TGTGCCAGTACCGGACAGGGTAGCACTGAAGCTCTCTTT
CASTGQGSTEALF
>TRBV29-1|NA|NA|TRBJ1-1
TGCAGCGTTGAAACTCGCGTTCCCACTGAAGCTTTCTTT
CSVETRVPTEAFF
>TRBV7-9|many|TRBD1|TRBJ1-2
TGTGCCAGCAGCCATACAGACAGGGGGAACAGTGGCTACACCTTC
CASSHTDRGNSGYTF
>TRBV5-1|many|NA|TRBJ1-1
TGCGCCAGCAGCTTTGATGGGGGTACTGAAGCTTTCTTT
CASSFDGGTEAFF
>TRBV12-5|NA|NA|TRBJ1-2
TGTGCTAGTGGTTTGGTATCTTATCCCGAGAGCCGAGACAGCATCCTTACTAACTATGGCTACACCTTC
CASGLVSYPESRDSILTNYGYTF
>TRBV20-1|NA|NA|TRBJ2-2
TGCAGTGCTAGCGGTGCGTTGGGGAACACCGGGGAGCTGTTTTTT
CSASGALGNTGELFF
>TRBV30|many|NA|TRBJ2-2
TGTGCCTGGAGTGTACAGAGATACACCGGGGAGCTGTTTTTT
CAWSVQRYTGELFF
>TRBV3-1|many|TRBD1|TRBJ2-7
TGTGCCAGCAGCCGTCCAGGACAGGGCATCTACGAGCAGTACTTC
CASSRPGQGIYEQYF
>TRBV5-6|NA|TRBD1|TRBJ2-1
TGTGCCAGCAGCTTGTGGGACAGGGTGGGAAATGAGCAGTTCTTC
CASSLWDRVGNEQFF
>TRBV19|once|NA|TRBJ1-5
TGTGCCAGTAGCACCTCGATAGATCAGCCCCAGCATTTT
CASSTSIDQPQHF
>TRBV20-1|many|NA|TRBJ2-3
TGCAGTGCTGGGGACACTAGCACAGATACGCAGTATTTT
CSAGDTSTDTQYF
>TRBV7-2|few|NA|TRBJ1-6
TGTGCCAGCAGGGGGGCGTCCTATAATTCACCCCTCCACTTT
CASRGASYNSPLHF
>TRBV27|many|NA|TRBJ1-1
TGTGCCAGCAAAGTAGGGGTTCGGAGTTGGGACACTGAAGCTTTCTTT
CASKVGVRSWDTEAFF
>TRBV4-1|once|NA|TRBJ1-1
TGCGCCAGCAGCAAGTCGGGCAGCCCGAACACTGAAGCTTTCTTT
CASSKSGSPNTEAFF
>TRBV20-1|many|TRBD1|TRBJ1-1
TGCAGTGCGGAAGGACAGGGGACTGAAGCTTTCTTT
CSAEGQGTEAFF
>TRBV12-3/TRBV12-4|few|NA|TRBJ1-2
TGTGCCAGCAGGGATGGGGCAGGGAGGGGAGATGGCTACACCTTC
CASRDGAGRGDGYTF
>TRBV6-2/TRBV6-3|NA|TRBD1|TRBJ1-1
TGTGCCAGCAGTTACTCGAACGCAGGGGGCATGGCTTTCTTT
CASSYSNAGGMAFF
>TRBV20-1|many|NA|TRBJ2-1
TGCAGTGCTAGACTACAGAAGAACACGCGCTCCTACAATGAGCAGTTCTTC
CSARLQKNTRSYNEQFF
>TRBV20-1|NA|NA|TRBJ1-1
TGCAGTGCTCAGGAGGGAGGGGTTGGCACTGAAGCTTTCTTT
CSAQEGGVGTEAFF
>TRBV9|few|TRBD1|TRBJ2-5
TGTGCCAGCAGCGCCGGACAGGGAGTGAGAGAGACCCAGTACTTC
CASSAGQGVRETQYF
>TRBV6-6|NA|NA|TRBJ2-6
TGTGCCAGCAGTTACTCGATACGATACTCTGGGGCCAACGTCCTGACTTTC
CASSYSIRYSGANVLTF
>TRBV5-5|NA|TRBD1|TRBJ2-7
TGTGCCAGCAGCTTAATGGGCCAAGGGGGCGAATACGAGCAGTACTTC
CASSLMGQGGEYEQYF
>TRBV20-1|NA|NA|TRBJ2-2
TGCAGTGCTAGAAACCGGGACCAAAACACCGGGGAGCTGTTTTTT
CSARNRDQNTGELFF
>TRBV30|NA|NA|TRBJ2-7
TGTGCCTGGAGTGTACTAGCTATCTCCTACGAGCAGTACTTC
CAWSVLAISYEQYF
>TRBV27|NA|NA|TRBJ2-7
TGTGCCAGCAGCCACTCTGGCGGCTCCTACGAGCAGTACTTC
CASSHSGGSYEQYF
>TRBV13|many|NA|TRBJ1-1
TGTGCCAGCAGCTATGGGATCACTGAAGCTTTCTTT
CASSYGITEAFF
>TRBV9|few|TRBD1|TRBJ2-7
TGTGCCAGCAGCGCATCAACCCCGAAGACAGGGCAAGTTCTCGGGGCCGTCTACGAGCAGTACTTC
CASSASTPKTGQVLGAVYEQYF
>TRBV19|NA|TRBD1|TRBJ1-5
TGTGCCAGTAGTGTACAGGGGGGGAGTAGCAATCAGCCCCAGCATTTT
CASSVQGGSSNQPQHF
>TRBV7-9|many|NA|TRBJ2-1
TGTGCCAGCAGCTCACTCGTGGGGGCTAGGCCCTACAATGAGCAGTTCTTC
CASSSLVGARPYNEQFF
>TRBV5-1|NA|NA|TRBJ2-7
TGCGCCAGCAGCCCGGGCCGGGAAATCGCGTCTTACGAGCAGTACTTC
CASSPGREIASYEQYF
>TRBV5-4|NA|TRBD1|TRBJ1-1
TGTGCCAGCAGCAACAACCAGGGGGCTGGCACTGAAGCTTTCTTT
CASSNNQGAGTEAFF